This passage covers 16 T cell receptor beta chains from one sample sequenced in a study of T cells in Graves' hyperthyroidism and ophthalmopathy. Amplification of TCR beta CDR3 regions was performed using RNA transcripts as template. HTBI primers were employed in a first-round RT-PCR of the TCR CDR3. A single record per CDR3 protein comes from TCRdb applying MiXCR to the multiplex PCR reads. The table includes about 500,000 distinct CDR3 sequences, under 20% detected once. Sequenced material: blood. These receptors all come from a young woman with Graves' ophthalmopathy.

This clonotype came up a few times. Possible read error: a much larger clone is one base away. This chain links TRBV12-3 or TRBV12-4 with TRBJ2-7; TRBD1 agrees at 7 bases. The CDR3 sequence is 15 residues long. V shed 6 bases, J shed 3 bases, and the junction held 11 bases outside the gene matches. CDR3 region: CASSSTETGSYEQYF. As DNA, the CDR3 is TGTGCCAGCAGCAGCACCGAGACAGGGAGCTACGAGCAGTACTTC.

This clonotype was recorded at least ten times. J is TRBJ1-5 and V is TRBV6-1; D possibly corresponds to TRBD1 (5 bases). The CDR3 contains 18 residues. The ends were cut back, 4 bases at V and 0 bases at J, with 19 bases in the middle. CDR1 MNHNS and CDR2 SASEGT come from the germline V gene. CDR3 DNA sequence: TGTGCCAGCAGTGCCGACAGTCCGGATTTTCATAGCAATCAGCCCCAGCATTTT. Protein product: CASSADSPDFHSNQPQHF.

This clonotype was observed a few times. The chain recombines TRBV7-2 with TRBJ1-3, with D possibly being TRBD1 (6 bases). This CDR3 has 15 residues. Germline V gene data show CDR1 as SGHTA and CDR2 as FQGNSA. The ends were cut back, 1 base at V and 2 bases at J, with 9 bases in the middle. The chain's CDR3 is CASSLEGVTGNTIYF. The CDR3 coding sequence is TGTGCCAGCAGCTTAGAGGGGGTGACTGGAAACACCATATATTTT.

This clonotype appeared many times. The rearrangement joins TRBV6-1 to TRBJ2-7, with TRBD1 as a possible D gene (5 bases). The V gene lost 1 base and the J gene lost 1 base, with 11 bases spanning the gap. Germline V gene lookup returns CDR1 MNHNS and CDR2 SASEGT. This CDR3 is built from 15 residues. CDR3 residues: CASSEGGAGSYEQYF. The CDR3 nucleotides read TGTGCCAGCAGTGAAGGTGGGGCTGGGTCCTACGAGCAGTACTTC.

The genes are TRBV2 and TRBJ1-4, with TRBD1 as a possible D gene (6 bases). The V and J ends lost 5 bases and 5 bases respectively, with 15 bases between them. Germline V gene lookup returns CDR1 SNHLY and CDR2 FYNNEI. This CDR3 is 15 amino acids long. CDR3 protein: CASSYLTGLNEKLFF. The CDR3 DNA reads TGTGCCAGCAGTTACCTGACAGGCCTCAATGAAAAACTGTTTTTT.

Many counts were recorded for this clonotype. The chain recombines TRBV18 with TRBJ1-2, with TRBD1 identical over 7 bases. This CDR3 region has 13 residues. Germline CDR1 and CDR2: KGHSH and LQKENI. V lost 4 bases, J lost 4 bases, and 3 bases stayed unmatched. This CDR3 reads CASSQTGVYGYTF. In nucleotides, the CDR3 is TGTGCCAGCTCACAAACAGGGGTCTATGGCTACACCTTC.

The V and J genes are TRBV20-1 and TRBJ1-1; possibly TRBD1 for D (5 bases). The CDR3 contains 13 residues. Looked up from germline, CDR1 is DFQATT and CDR2 is SNEGSKA (reference sequence). V gave up 3 bases and J gave up 4 bases, with 12 bases separating them. The CDR3 protein is CSASQGAPTEAFF. As DNA, the CDR3 is TGCAGTGCTAGTCAAGGGGCCCCCACTGAAGCTTTCTTT.

This clonotype was detected ten times or more. The genes are TRBV14 and TRBJ2-1; unclear D gene. The CDR3 extends over 15 amino acids. Germline V lookup: CDR1 SGHDN, CDR2 FVKESK. Trimming left V 2 bases short and J 1 base short, with 9 bases between. The CDR3 reads CASSQSSLSYNEQFF. CDR3 sequence (DNA): TGTGCCAGCAGCCAATCCAGTCTTTCCTACAATGAGCAGTTCTTC.

This clonotype was detected only a few times. The chain has TRBV9 and TRBJ2-3; TRBD1 agrees at 7 bases. Germline V gene sequence: CDR1 SGDLS, CDR2 YYNGEE. J gave up 3 bases and V 3 bases, and 7 bases lay outside the gene matches. The CDR3 has 15 amino acids. In DNA form, the CDR3 reads TGTGCCAGCAGCGATATGGGGACAGCAACAGATACGCAGTATTTT. Its translation is CASSDMGTATDTQYF.

In this sample, this clonotype turned up many times. The CDR3 is CASNLGAEDTQYF. CDR3 coding DNA: TGTGCCAGCAATTTGGGGGCGGAAGATACGCAGTATTTT. The genes are TRBV6-1 and TRBJ2-3; perhaps TRBD1 as D (6 bases). The CDR3 is 13 residues long. The germline V gene encodes CDR1 MNHNS and CDR2 SASEGT. Trimming left V 7 bases short and J 5 bases short, with 13 bases between.

The chain employs TRBV27 and TRBJ2-1; 12 bases map to TRBD2. The CDR3 contains 14 residues. CDR1 is MNHEY, CDR2 SMNVEV, per germline (reference sequence). V gave up 8 bases and J gave up 4 bases; unmatched junction bases: 3. The CDR3 DNA follows: TGTGCCAGCTTCGGACTAGCGGGATACAATGAGCAGTTCTTC. Amino acid sequence: CASFGLAGYNEQFF.

V is TRBV20-1 and J is TRBJ2-1; 8 nucleotides line up with TRBD1. The junction had 13 bases not matched to a gene; V was cut back by 0 bases and J by 0 bases. This CDR3 contains 19 residues. CDR1 and CDR2 from the germline V gene are DFQATT and SNEGSKA (reference sequence). DNA of the CDR3: TGCAGTGCTAGAGATGACCAGGACAGGGTTGGAGGCTCCTACAATGAGCAGTTCTTC. Residues: CSARDDQDRVGGSYNEQFF.

The table lists this clonotype with many counts. The rearrangement joins TRBV11-2 to TRBJ1-1; unclear D gene. Germline V gene lookup returns CDR1 SGHAT and CDR2 FQNNGV. V lost 1 base and J 1 base, leaving 10 bases between the germline ends. CDR3 length: 15 amino acids. This CDR3 reads CASSLVEETNTEAFF. For the CDR3, the DNA is TGTGCCAGCAGCTTAGTTGAAGAAACGAACACTGAAGCTTTCTTT.

For the CDR3, the DNA is TGTGCCAGCAGACGGGGACAGGGAGATGGCTACACCTTC. It is translated as CASRRGQGDGYTF. The chain recombines TRBV6-1 with TRBJ1-2, with TRBD1 matching over 9 bases. After removal of 6 bases from V and 6 bases from J, the junction contained 5 bases not matched to a gene. The CDR3 has 13 amino acids. CDR1 and CDR2 (germline): MNHNS, SASEGT.

This clonotype has a handful of counts. The chain carries TRBV20-1 and TRBJ2-7, with 9 positions matching TRBD2. The ends lost 7 bases at V and 4 bases at J; junction bases unmatched: 5. Germline V gives CDR1 DFQATT, CDR2 SNEGSKA (reference sequence). CDR3 size: 12 residues. CDR3 in DNA: TGCAGTGTTCGACTAGCGGAGTACGAGCAGTACTTC. Protein sequence: CSVRLAEYEQYF.

This clonotype was seen repeatedly, ten times or more. The chain uses TRBV30 and TRBJ1-2, with D possibly TRBD1 on 5 matching bases. The V end was cut by 3 bases, the J end by 5 bases, with 16 bases between. This CDR3 has 14 residues. The germline gives CDR1 GTSNPN, CDR2 SVGIG (reference sequence). The CDR3 region has the DNA TGTGCCTGGAGGGACCTCCGGGGGGAATATGGCTACACCTTC. Translating it yields CAWRDLRGEYGYTF.